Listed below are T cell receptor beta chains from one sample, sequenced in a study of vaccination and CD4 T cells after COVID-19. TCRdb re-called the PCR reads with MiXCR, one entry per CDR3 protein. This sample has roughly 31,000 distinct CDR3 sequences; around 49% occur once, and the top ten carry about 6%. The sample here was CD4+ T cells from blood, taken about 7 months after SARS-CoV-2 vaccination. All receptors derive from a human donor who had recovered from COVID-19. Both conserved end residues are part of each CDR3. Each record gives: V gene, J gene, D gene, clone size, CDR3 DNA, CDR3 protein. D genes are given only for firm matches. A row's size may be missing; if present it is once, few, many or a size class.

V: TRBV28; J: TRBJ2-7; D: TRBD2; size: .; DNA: TGTGCCAGTCGATTTAGCGGGAGCATCTCCTACGAGCAGTACTTC; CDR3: CASRFSGSISYEQYF
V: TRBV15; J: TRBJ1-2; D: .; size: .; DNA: TGTGCCACCAGCAGAGGGCGGGGGGACTATGGCTACACCTTC; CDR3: CATSRGRGDYGYTF
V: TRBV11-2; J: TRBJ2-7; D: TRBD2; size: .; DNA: TGTGCCAGCAGCTTAGGGGTTAGCGGGAACGAGCAGTACTTC; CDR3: CASSLGVSGNEQYF
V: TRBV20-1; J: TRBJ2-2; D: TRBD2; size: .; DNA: TGCAGTGCTAGAGATCTTTGGCGGGAGACCACCGGGGAGCTGTTTTTT; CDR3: CSARDLWRETTGELFF
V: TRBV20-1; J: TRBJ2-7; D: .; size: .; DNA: TGCAGTGCTAGAGATTTGGGCTTGCTTTCCTACGAGCAGTACTTC; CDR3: CSARDLGLLSYEQYF
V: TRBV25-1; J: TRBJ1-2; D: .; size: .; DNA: TGTGCCAGCAGTGATGACTATGGCTACACCTTC; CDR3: CASSDDYGYTF
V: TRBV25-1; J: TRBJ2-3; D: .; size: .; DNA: TGTGCCAGCAGTCTATCGGATACGCAGTATTTT; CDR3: CASSLSDTQYF
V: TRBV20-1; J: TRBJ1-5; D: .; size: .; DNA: TGCAGTGCAGGTTGGGGGGCAGGAGGCAATCAGCCCCAGCATTTT; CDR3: CSAGWGAGGNQPQHF
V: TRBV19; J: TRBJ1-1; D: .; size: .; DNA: TGTGCCAGTAGTATACGTGAGGGGTCGGTGAACACTGAAGCTTTCTTT; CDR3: CASSIREGSVNTEAFF
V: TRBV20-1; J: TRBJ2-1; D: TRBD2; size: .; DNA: TGCAGTGCTAGTCGGCTAGCGGGCGAATGGAGCTCCTACAATGAGCAGTTCTTC; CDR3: CSASRLAGEWSSYNEQFF
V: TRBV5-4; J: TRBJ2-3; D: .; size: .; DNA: TGTGCCAGCAGCCGGGACTCACTACGCACAGATACGCAGTATTTT; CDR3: CASSRDSLRTDTQYF
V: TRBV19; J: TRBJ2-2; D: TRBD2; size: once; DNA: TGTGCCACCAAACCTTGGGGGAGGGGGAACACCGGGGAGCTGTTTTTT; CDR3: CATKPWGRGNTGELFF
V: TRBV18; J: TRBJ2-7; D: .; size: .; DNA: TGTGCCAGCTCACCACCGCCCCGGAGACAGGTCTCCTACGAGCAGTACTTC; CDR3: CASSPPPRRQVSYEQYF
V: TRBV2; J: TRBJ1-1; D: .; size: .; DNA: TGTGCCAGCAAAACTCGGGCGACTAACACTGAAGCTTTCTTT; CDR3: CASKTRATNTEAFF
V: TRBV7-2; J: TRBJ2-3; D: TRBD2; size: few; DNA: TGTGCCAGCAGCTTAGTCGGGACTAGCGGGAGCACAGATACGCAGTATTTT; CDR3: CASSLVGTSGSTDTQYF
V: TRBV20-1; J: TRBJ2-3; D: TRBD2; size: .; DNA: TGCAGTGCTAGAATTGCGGGAGGAGTTAAAGATACGCAGTATTTT; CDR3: CSARIAGGVKDTQYF
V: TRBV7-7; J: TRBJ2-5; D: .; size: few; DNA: TGTGCTAGCAGCGCGACCCTCGGCGGCGGGACCCAGTACTTC; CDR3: CASSATLGGGTQYF
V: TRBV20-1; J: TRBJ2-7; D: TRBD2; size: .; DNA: TGCAGTGCGGGGGGAGGCGGGAGCCCCCACGAGCAGTACTTC; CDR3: CSAGGGGSPHEQYF
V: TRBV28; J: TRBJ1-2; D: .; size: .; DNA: TGTGCCAGCAGGACAAGGAACTATGGCTACACCTTC; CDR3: CASRTRNYGYTF
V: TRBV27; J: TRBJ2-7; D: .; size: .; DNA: TGTGCCAGCGCCGGGGGTTTGGGGGCCTACGAGCAGTACTTC; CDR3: CASAGGLGAYEQYF
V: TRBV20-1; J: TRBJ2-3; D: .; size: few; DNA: TGCAGTGCTAGAGCCCAGGACTTGCAGTATTTT; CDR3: CSARAQDLQYF
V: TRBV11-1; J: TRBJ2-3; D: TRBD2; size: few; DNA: TGTGCCAGCAGCTCGCCGACTAGCGGAAGCACAGATACGCAGTATTTT; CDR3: CASSSPTSGSTDTQYF
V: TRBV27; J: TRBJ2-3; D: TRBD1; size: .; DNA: TGTGCCAGCAGTCCCTGGACAGGAAACGAATTGTCGGGAGATACGCAGTATTTT; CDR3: CASSPWTGNELSGDTQYF
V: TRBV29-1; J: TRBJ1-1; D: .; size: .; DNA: TGCAGCGTTGGTCGTAACACTGAAGCTTTCTTT; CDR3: CSVGRNTEAFF
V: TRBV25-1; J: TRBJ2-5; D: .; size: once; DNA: TGTGCCAGCAGTGGGAACGCGGAGACCCAGTACTTC; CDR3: CASSGNAETQYF
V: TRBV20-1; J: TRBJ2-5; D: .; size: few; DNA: TGCAGTGCTACCCCTAAAGAGACCCAGTACTTC; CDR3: CSATPKETQYF
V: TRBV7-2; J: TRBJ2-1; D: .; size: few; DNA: TGTGCCAGCAGCTTAGACAGCTCCTACAATGAGCAGTTCTTC; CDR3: CASSLDSSYNEQFF
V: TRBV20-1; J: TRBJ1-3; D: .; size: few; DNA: TGCAGTGCGGATGACAGCTTCTCTGGAAACACCATATATTTT; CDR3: CSADDSFSGNTIYF
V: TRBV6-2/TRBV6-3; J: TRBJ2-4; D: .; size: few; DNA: TGTGCCAGCAGTTACCCGGGGGAGGCCAAAAACATTCAGTACTTC; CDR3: CASSYPGEAKNIQYF
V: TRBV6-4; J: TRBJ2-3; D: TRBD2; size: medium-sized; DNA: TGTGCCAGCAGTGACTCGCGGGAGACAGATACGCAGTATTTT; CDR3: CASSDSRETDTQYF
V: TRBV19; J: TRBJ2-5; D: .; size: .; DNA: TGTGCCAGTAGTATACCGGGGAGGAGCGAGACCCAGTACTTC; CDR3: CASSIPGRSETQYF
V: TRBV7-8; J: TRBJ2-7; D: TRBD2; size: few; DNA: TGTGCCAGCAGCTCCCCCAGGGTAGCGGGAGCCTACGAGCAGTACTTC; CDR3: CASSSPRVAGAYEQYF
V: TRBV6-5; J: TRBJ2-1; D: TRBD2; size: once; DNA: TGTGCCAGCAGTTCGGGACTAGCGGGTTCTAATGAGCAGTTCTTC; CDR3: CASSSGLAGSNEQFF
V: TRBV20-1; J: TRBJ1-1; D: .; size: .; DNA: TGCAGTGCTAGAGCAGCCGGGCATGCGAACACTGAAGCTTTCTTT; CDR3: CSARAAGHANTEAFF
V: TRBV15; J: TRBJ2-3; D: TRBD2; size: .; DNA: TGTGCCACCAGCTTCCTTACTAGCGGCACAGATACGCAGTATTTT; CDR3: CATSFLTSGTDTQYF
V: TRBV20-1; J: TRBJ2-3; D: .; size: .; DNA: TGCAGTGCCAGAGGAGGAGCCCGAGGTGGCACAGATACGCAGTATTTT; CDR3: CSARGGARGGTDTQYF
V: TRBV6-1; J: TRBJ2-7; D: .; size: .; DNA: TGTGCCAGCAGCACGGGGGAGGCGCACGAGCAGTACTTC; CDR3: CASSTGEAHEQYF
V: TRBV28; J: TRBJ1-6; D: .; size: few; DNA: TGTGCCAGCCTAAGAACAGCTTCTTATTCACCCCTCCACTTT; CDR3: CASLRTASYSPLHF
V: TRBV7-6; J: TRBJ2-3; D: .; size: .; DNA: TGTGCCAGCAGCCCCGGTCACCATACTAGCACAGATACGCAGTATTTT; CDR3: CASSPGHHTSTDTQYF